The 15 T cell receptor beta chains listed next were all sequenced from one sample in a study of CD8 T cells in ankylosing spondylitis. MiXCR was run by TCRdb on the 5' RACE reads, yielding one entry per CDR3 protein. Among 150,000 or so distinct CDR3 sequences listed, 9.8% were seen once. Sequenced: blood, either unsorted or a sorted T cell fraction (not recorded which). Receptors originate from a female donor with ankylosing spondylitis or in good health (not recorded which).

The DNA for the CDR3 is TGTGCCTGGACCCCACTGGGCACTGAAGCTTTCTTT. This gives the protein CAWTPLGTEAFF. The chain combines TRBV30 with TRBJ1-1; D is undetermined. The CDR3 has 12 residues. Between the trimmed V and J ends, which lost 4 bases and 4 bases, there was a span of 10 bases. Per germline, CDR1 GTSNPN and CDR2 SVGIG (reference sequence).

This clonotype was observed a few times. The chain is built from TRBV28 and TRBJ2-7; 12 bases are shared with TRBD2. This CDR3 has 20 amino acids. In germline, CDR1 is MDHEN, CDR2 SYDVKM. V gave up 2 bases and J gave up 4 bases; unmatched junction bases: 18. The CDR3 region is CASSLGPGQRTSGTAYEQYF. CDR3 nucleotide sequence: TGTGCCAGCAGTTTAGGCCCGGGACAGAGGACTAGCGGGACAGCTTACGAGCAGTACTTC.

This clonotype has just a few counts. The V and J genes are TRBV30 and TRBJ2-1; TRBD2 might be the D (6 bases). The CDR3 loop spans 16 amino acids. V lost 2 bases and J lost 4, with 18 bases in between. Germline V lookup: CDR1 GTSNPN, CDR2 SVGIG (reference sequence). The CDR3 nucleotides read TGTGCCTGGAGTCACGCAGCTCTAGCGCTATACAATGAGCAGTTCTTC. It translates to CAWSHAALALYNEQFF.

This clonotype appeared a few times. The CDR3, as DNA: TGTGCCAGCAGCGTTTACCCCGGGGAGTCTCTAGATCATGGCTACACCTTC. Amino acids: CASSVYPGESLDHGYTF. The chain employs TRBV9 and TRBJ1-2, with unresolved D. Trimming left V 2 bases short and J 6 bases short, with 23 bases between. Germline CDR1 reads SGDLS; CDR2 reads YYNGEE. The CDR3 consists of 17 residues.

This clonotype has a count of ten or more. The J gene is TRBJ2-7, the V gene TRBV6-1, with 11 bases aligning to TRBD1. The CDR3 runs 13 residues. Trimming took 5 bases from V and 5 from J; bases not matched to a gene: 2. Germline V gene sequence: CDR1 MNHNS, CDR2 SASEGT. This chain's CDR3 is CASSPDRGHEQYF. The CDR3 nucleotides read TGTGCCAGCAGTCCGGACAGGGGGCACGAGCAGTACTTC.

This clonotype came up many times. The chain uses TRBV20-1 and TRBJ2-3, with D maybe TRBD2 (6 bases). Germline CDR1 and CDR2: DFQATT and SNEGSKA (reference sequence). Trimming stripped 0 bases from V and 0 bases from J, with 10 bases between. The CDR3 is 15 residues long. This CDR3 is CSARDLSGSTDTQYF. CDR3 bases: TGCAGTGCTAGAGATCTGAGCGGGAGCACAGATACGCAGTATTTT.

The V and J genes are TRBV27 and TRBJ2-1; D is unclear. Germline CDR1 is MNHEY and CDR2 is SMNVEV (reference sequence). The CDR3 runs 14 residues. V lost 2 bases and J lost 8, with 13 bases in between. The CDR3 loop is CASSLGSGFDEQFF. For the CDR3, the DNA is TGTGCCAGCAGTTTAGGGTCAGGTTTCGATGAGCAGTTCTTC.

This clonotype showed up just a few times. The chain recombines TRBV9 with TRBJ2-3; D is ambiguous. Germline loops: CDR1 SGDLS, CDR2 YYNGEE. The CDR3 spans 15 residues. Trimming left V 3 bases short and J 0 bases short, with 11 bases between. The CDR3 loop is CASSESDTSTDTQYF. DNA for the CDR3: TGTGCCAGCAGCGAGAGCGACACTAGCACAGATACGCAGTATTTT.

This clonotype has at least ten counts. This rearrangement joins TRBV6-2 or TRBV6-3 to TRBJ1-2, with TRBD1 as a possible D gene (6 bases). The germline V and J ends were trimmed by 7 bases and 2 bases, with 14 bases remaining between them. The V gene's germline CDR1 is MNHEY and CDR2 SVGEGT. The CDR3 runs 14 residues. This chain's CDR3 is CASNRGTLNYGYTF. CDR3 in DNA: TGTGCCAGCAACCGCGGGACACTCAACTATGGCTACACCTTC.

The chain is built from TRBV7-9 and TRBJ1-4; a possible D gene is TRBD1 (5 bases). In germline, CDR1 is SEHNR, CDR2 FQNEAQ (reference sequence). The CDR3 is 13 residues long. V was trimmed by 5 bases and J by 7 bases, leaving 11 bases between them. CDR3 loop: CASSPIGTEKLFF. The CDR3 DNA sequence: TGTGCCAGCAGCCCCATCGGGACTGAAAAACTGTTTTTT.

CDR3 bases: TGTGCCAGCAGCCAAGACCGCGGGAGGGCCTCCTACAATGAGCAGTTCTTC. Translating it yields CASSQDRGRASYNEQFF. The V call is TRBV14, the J call TRBJ2-1, with 9 positions matching TRBD2. The V segment lost 0 bases and the J segment 0 bases; nucleotides outside the gene matches: 3. The CDR3 has 17 amino acids. From germline, CDR1 is SGHDN and CDR2 FVKESK.

The J gene is TRBJ1-2, the V gene TRBV5-6, with 7 bases fitting TRBD1. Germline loops: CDR1 SGHDT, CDR2 YYEEEE. The CDR3 extends over 15 amino acids. The ends lost 2 bases at V and 6 bases at J; junction bases unmatched: 10. The CDR3 region has the DNA TGTGCCAGCAGCTTCGGAGGGGGCGAAGGCAATGGCTACACCTTC. It translates to CASSFGGGEGNGYTF.

Many counts were recorded for this clonotype. The gene calls are TRBV12-3 or TRBV12-4 and TRBJ2-5, with 14 bases matching TRBD2. The CDR3 covers 16 residues. Unmatched junction bases numbered 7, after V lost 5 bases and J lost 5 bases. This CDR3 is CASSTGTSGSRETQYF. CDR3 DNA sequence: TGTGCCAGCAGTACCGGGACTAGCGGGAGTCGGGAGACCCAGTACTTC.

This clonotype came up a few times. This chain links TRBV12-3 or TRBV12-4 with TRBJ2-1; the D is unclear. The CDR3 totals 15 residues. Trimming removed 5 bases from V and 0 bases from J, with 11 bases in between. The CDR3 here is CASSQAESSYNEQFF. Here the CDR3 DNA reads TGTGCCAGCAGTCAGGCAGAGAGCTCCTACAATGAGCAGTTCTTC.

This clonotype has a handful of counts. The gene calls are TRBV20-1 and TRBJ2-1; TRBD2 aligns across 8 bases. Looked up from germline, CDR1 is DFQATT and CDR2 is SNEGSKA (reference sequence). V lost 0 bases, J lost 8 bases, and 6 bases stayed unmatched. The CDR3 loop spans 14 amino acids. CDR3 residues: CSARDGAGGDEQFF. The CDR3 nucleotides are TGCAGTGCTAGAGATGGGGCGGGAGGCGATGAGCAGTTCTTC.